The present TCR beta chain was sequenced within a study of cytomegalovirus exposure and HLA in healthy donors. Study-level findings and limits: A later analysis found TCR association rates differed by HLA locus, highest for DRB1 and lowest for HLA-C. Cytomegalovirus-associated status was assigned to about 180 TCR beta chains. CMV serostatus was the sole immune exposure data available. Previous analysis showed most TCR beta V segments were productive about 90% or about 30% of the time.

13 Jbeta primers and 60 Vbeta primers were used for the PCR. The data were produced by immunoSEQ multiplex PCR, yet TCRdb's version contains in-frame clones alone and is incomplete. The sample holds fewer than 250,000 clones; 81% are singletons and the top ten take about 3%. Germline V lookup: CDR1 MNHNY, CDR2 SVGAGI (reference sequence). The V and J ends lost 5 bases and 0 bases respectively, with 13 bases between them. This CDR3 spans 15 amino acids. A remark on this clone: Its antigen is not identified.

This chain uses TRBV6-6 with TRBJ1-2, with no clear D. Sequencing input: PBMCs. The sequence came from a man aged 35 to 55 in good health and CMV-seropositive. CDR3 bases: TGTGCCAGCAGTCCCGGGTTCCTCTCTAACTATGGCTACACCTTC. Protein product: CASSPGFLSNYGYTF.